A selection of T cell receptor beta chains follows, all from one sample in a study of blood T cell repertoires in COVID-19. Here immunoSEQ multiplex PCR was the method, and the copy in TCRdb shows in-frame clones only, minus some. The table shows roughly 230,000 clones, with 83% occurring only once. Sequencing was performed on peripheral blood. The receptors were gathered from a man aged 35 to 55 with active or convalescent COVID-19. CDR3s include the opening cysteine and the closing phenylalanine or tryptophan. D genes are given only for firm matches. Rows may omit the clone size; those that give it use once, few, many or a size class.

.,TRBJ1-4,.,TRBV2,TGTGCCAGCAAGCCTCAGGGAACTAATGAAAAACTGTTTTTT,CASKPQGTNEKLFF
TRBD2,TRBJ2-3,.,TRBV11-2,TGTGCCAGCAAGAGAGCGGGGATTAGCACAGATACGCAGTATTTT,CASKRAGISTDTQYF
.,TRBJ2-1,.,TRBV10-3,TGTGCCATCAGTGAGTCAGTAGGGGCCTACAATGAGCAGTTCTTC,CAISESVGAYNEQFF
.,TRBJ2-1,.,TRBV14,TGTGCCAGCAGCCTCACGCGTGTCTCCTACAATGAGCAGTTCTTC,CASSLTRVSYNEQFF
.,TRBJ2-7,.,TRBV7-9,TGTGCCAGCAGGATGGACAGATCCTACGAGCAGTACTTC,CASRMDRSYEQYF
.,TRBJ1-5,.,TRBV4-1,TGCGCCAGCAGCCAAGGAGGGTGGGAAGAACGGAATCAGCCCCAGCATTTT,CASSQGGWEERNQPQHF
TRBD2,TRBJ2-7,.,TRBV10-2,TGCGCCAGCAGCGACGCGGGGGTTCCCCTGGGTGGCGAGCAGTACTTC,CASSDAGVPLGGEQYF
.,TRBJ1-6,.,TRBV30,TGTGCCTGCGCCCGCGGGGGGGGATCCTATAATTCACCCCTCCACTTT,CACARGGGSYNSPLHF
TRBD2,TRBJ2-3,.,TRBV7-2,TGTGCCAGCAGCTTAAACGGCCTAGCGGGGATCCTTAGCACAGATACGCAGTATTTT,CASSLNGLAGILSTDTQYF
TRBD1,TRBJ1-3,.,TRBV24-1,TGTGCCACCAGTGACCCTCCGGGACAGGGCCAGGGAAACACCATATATTTT,CATSDPPGQGQGNTIYF
.,TRBJ1-1,.,TRBV6-2/TRBV6-3,TGTGCCAGCAGTTACTACGGGGGGATGAACACTGAAGCTTTCTTT,CASSYYGGMNTEAFF
.,TRBJ1-1,few,TRBV29-1,TGCAGCGCTTTCAGGGGGAACACTGAAGCTTTCTTT,CSAFRGNTEAFF
TRBD1,TRBJ1-2,.,TRBV19,TGTGCCAGTAGTCGACGACAGGGGGCTAACTATGGCTACACCTTC,CASSRRQGANYGYTF
.,TRBJ2-7,.,TRBV24-1,TGTGCCACCTCTCAGGGAAACGAGCAGTACTTC,CATSQGNEQYF
.,TRBJ2-3,few,TRBV28,TGTGCCAGCAGTTTAGGCAGGACAGATACGCAGTATTTT,CASSLGRTDTQYF
.,TRBJ2-2,.,TRBV19,TGTGCCAGTAAAGGGGGGGAAATTACCGGGGAGCTGTTTTTT,CASKGGEITGELFF
.,TRBJ1-5,.,TRBV19,TGTGCCAGTAGTCCGGGGGTCCGTCAGCCCCAGCATTTT,CASSPGVRQPQHF
.,TRBJ2-7,.,TRBV10-3,TGTGCCATCAGTGAGGAGGACGAGCAGTACTTC,CAISEEDEQYF
TRBD2,TRBJ2-2,.,TRBV3-1/TRBV3-2,TGTGCCAGCAGCCAGAGGCGGGGGGTTAACACCGGGGAGCTGTTTTTT,CASSQRRGVNTGELFF
TRBD2,TRBJ2-1,once,TRBV5-1,TGCGCCAGCAGCGAACTAGCGGGAGGTGGCGATGAGCAGTTCTTC,CASSELAGGGDEQFF
.,TRBJ2-3,.,TRBV1,TGCACCAGCAGCCAACCGAGGAGCGGGGGCCCAACAGATACGCAGTATTTT,CTSSQPRSGGPTDTQYF
TRBD2,TRBJ2-3,.,TRBV7-2,TGTGCCAGCAGCTTAGGGGTTAGCGGGTACACAGATACGCAGTATTTT,CASSLGVSGYTDTQYF
TRBD2,TRBJ2-1,.,TRBV3-1/TRBV3-2,TGTGCCAGCAGCCAAGAGAGGGCTAGCGGGGACAATGAGCAGTTCTTC,CASSQERASGDNEQFF
.,TRBJ2-5,once,TRBV2,TGTGCCGGTCAACAGGGAGCAGTGGAGACCCAGTACTTC,CAGQQGAVETQYF
TRBD1,TRBJ2-1,.,TRBV2,TGTGCCAGCAGCAGGGGACAGCCTGGGGCCTACAATGAGCAGTTCTTC,CASSRGQPGAYNEQFF
.,TRBJ1-1,.,TRBV7-3,TGTGCCAGCAGCTTACAGGTGAACACTGAAGCTTTCTTT,CASSLQVNTEAFF
TRBD1,TRBJ2-5,.,TRBV15,TGTGCCACCAGCAGAGGACAGGGGGTAGAGACCCAGTACTTC,CATSRGQGVETQYF
TRBD1,TRBJ1-6,.,TRBV7-2,TGTGCCAGCAGGGTCCGACAGGGGGCTATTTCACCCCTCCACTTT,CASRVRQGAISPLHF
TRBD1,TRBJ1-2,once,TRBV30,TGTGCCTGGACCGGGGACAGAGCCTATGGCTACACCTTC,CAWTGDRAYGYTF
.,TRBJ1-2,.,TRBV5-6,TGTGCCAGCAGCTTGGAGGGGTGGGACTATGGCTACACCTTC,CASSLEGWDYGYTF
TRBD1,TRBJ1-3,.,TRBV2,TGTGCCAGCAGTGTGGGCATTACAGGGGCTGGAAACACCATATATTTT,CASSVGITGAGNTIYF
TRBD2,TRBJ2-5,.,TRBV15,TGTGCCACCAGCAGAGTTTGGGCGGGGGACCAAGAGACCCAGTACTTC,CATSRVWAGDQETQYF
TRBD1,TRBJ2-7,.,TRBV18,TGTGCCAGCTCGGGCCGGGACAGAGACGAGCAGTACTTC,CASSGRDRDEQYF
.,TRBJ1-1,once,TRBV5-8,TGTGCCAGCAGCCCGAGTGCGGGGTGGAGCACTGAAGCTTTCTTT,CASSPSAGWSTEAFF
TRBD1,TRBJ1-5,.,TRBV7-8,TGTGCCAGCAGCTCCTTTCCGGGACAGACATATCAGCCCCAGCATTTT,CASSSFPGQTYQPQHF
TRBD2,TRBJ2-3,once,TRBV11-3,TGTGCCAGCAGCTTAGGGGCTACTAGCGGTCCCACAGATACGCAGTATTTT,CASSLGATSGPTDTQYF
.,TRBJ1-1,.,TRBV6-5,TGTGCCAGCAGTTACTCGATGGGAGCGAACACTGAAGCTTTCTTT,CASSYSMGANTEAFF